A selection of T cell receptor beta chains follows, all from one sample in a study of vaccination effects on CD4 cells after COVID-19. Their antigens are not known. The assay was immunoSEQ multiplex PCR, and TCRdb's table has in-frame clones only and misses some. This sample has fewer than 70,000 clones, with approximately 80% found just once. The sample consisted of CD4+ T cells from PBMCs cultured with SARS-CoV-2 spike peptides, taken before COVID-19 vaccination. The receptors originated from a human donor who received a COVID-19 vaccine. Each CDR3 is given with its conserved first and last residue.

v_call cdr3_aa
TRBV14 CASSQGAGGKTQYF
TRBV20-1 CSASDSGGAVNEQFF
TRBV5-1 CASSLGGHFLHGYTF
TRBV27 CASSSRLRSTDTQYF
TRBV5-1 CASSLMDGAYGYTF
TRBV5-1 CASSLDRGNTGELFF
TRBV15 CATRSSGGGQPQHF
TRBV6-5 CASRGFDNQPQHF
TRBV5-1 CASSLGGAPGTGELFF
TRBV6-2/TRBV6-3 CASSYNAGQELEETQYF
TRBV14 CASSQVVTANNSPLHF
TRBV2 CASTGGRNEKLFF
TRBV18 CASSLYSGDTDTQYF
TRBV4-1 CASSPNGRSGEKLFF
TRBV29-1 CSVLRGQGDGYTF
TRBV30 CAWSEANGIQYF
TRBV11-2 CASSSADPLRGSTDTQYF
TRBV9 CASSVGRGWDYGYTF
TRBV19 CASSPDRGRIPLSGGANVLTF
TRBV12-3/TRBV12-4 CASSPGTDTQYF
TRBV6-1 CASSEVGGGAVRSYNEQFF
TRBV6-5 CASSSPADTQYF
TRBV7-3 CASSPRQGRLNNEQFF
TRBV7-2 CASSSDRGLEAFF
TRBV10-3 CAISEQGNQPQHF
TRBV5-1 CASSPGTGSRTGELFF
TRBV18 CASSEKTGAAYGYTF
TRBV19 CASSPYATNEKLFF
TRBV27 CASSSGDPGVVVNTDTQYF